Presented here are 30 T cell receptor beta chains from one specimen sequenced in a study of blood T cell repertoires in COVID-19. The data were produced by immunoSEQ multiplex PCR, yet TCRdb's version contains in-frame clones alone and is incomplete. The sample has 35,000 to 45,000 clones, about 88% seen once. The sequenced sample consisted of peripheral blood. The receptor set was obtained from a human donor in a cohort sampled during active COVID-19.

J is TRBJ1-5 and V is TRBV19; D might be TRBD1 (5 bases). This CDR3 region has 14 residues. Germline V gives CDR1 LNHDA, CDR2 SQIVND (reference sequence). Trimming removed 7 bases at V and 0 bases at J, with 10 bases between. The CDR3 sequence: CASMTAYSNQPQHF. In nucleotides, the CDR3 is TGTGCCAGTATGACAGCCTATAGCAATCAGCCCCAGCATTTT.

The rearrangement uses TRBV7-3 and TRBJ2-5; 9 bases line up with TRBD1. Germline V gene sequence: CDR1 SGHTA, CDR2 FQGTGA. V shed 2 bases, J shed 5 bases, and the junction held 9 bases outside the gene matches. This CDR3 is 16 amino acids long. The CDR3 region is CASSLSGQGIGETQYF. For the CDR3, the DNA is TGTGCCAGCAGCTTATCAGGACAGGGGATTGGGGAGACCCAGTACTTC.

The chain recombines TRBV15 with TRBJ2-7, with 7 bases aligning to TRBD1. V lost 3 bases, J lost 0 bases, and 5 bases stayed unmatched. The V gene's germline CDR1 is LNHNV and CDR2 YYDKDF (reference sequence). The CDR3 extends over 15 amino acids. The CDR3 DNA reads TGTGCCACCAGCAGTTCCGGGACAGCCTCCTACGAGCAGTACTTC. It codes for CATSSSGTASYEQYF. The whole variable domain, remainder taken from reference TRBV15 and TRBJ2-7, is DAMVIQNPRYQVTQFGKPVTLSCSQTLNHNVMYWYQQKSSQAPKLLFHYYDKDFNNEADTPDNFQSRRPNTSFCFLDIRSPGLGDTAMYLCATSSSGTASYEQYFGPGTRLTVT.

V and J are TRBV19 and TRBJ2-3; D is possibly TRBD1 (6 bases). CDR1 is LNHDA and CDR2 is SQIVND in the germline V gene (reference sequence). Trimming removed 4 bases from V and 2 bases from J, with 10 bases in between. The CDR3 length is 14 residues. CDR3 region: CASSRQALTDTQYF. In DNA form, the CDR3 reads TGTGCCAGTAGTAGACAGGCCCTCACAGATACGCAGTATTTT.

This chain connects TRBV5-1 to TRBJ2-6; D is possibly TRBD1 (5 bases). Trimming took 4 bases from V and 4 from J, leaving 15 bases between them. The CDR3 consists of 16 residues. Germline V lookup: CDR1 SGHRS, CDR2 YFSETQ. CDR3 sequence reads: CASSTQSGSGANVLTF. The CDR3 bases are TGCGCCAGCAGCACGCAATCAGGGTCCGGGGCCAACGTCCTGACTTTC.

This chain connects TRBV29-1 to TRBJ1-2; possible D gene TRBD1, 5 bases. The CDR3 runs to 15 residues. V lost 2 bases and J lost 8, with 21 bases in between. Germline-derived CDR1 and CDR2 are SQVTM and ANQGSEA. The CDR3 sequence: CSVESPIAGSGGYTF. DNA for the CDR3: TGCAGCGTTGAATCCCCTATAGCAGGGTCGGGCGGCTACACCTTC. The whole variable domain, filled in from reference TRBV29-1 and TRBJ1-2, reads SAVISQKPSRDICQRGTSLTIQCQVDSQVTMMFWYRQQPGQSLTLIATANQGSEATYESGFVIDKFPISRPNLTFSTLTVSNMSPEDSSIYLCSVESPIAGSGGYTFGSGTRLTVV.

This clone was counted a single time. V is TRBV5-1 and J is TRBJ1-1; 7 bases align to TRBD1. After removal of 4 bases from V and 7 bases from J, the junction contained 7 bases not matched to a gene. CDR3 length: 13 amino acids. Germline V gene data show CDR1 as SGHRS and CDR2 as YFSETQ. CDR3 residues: CASSGDSHVEAFF. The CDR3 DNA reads TGCGCCAGCAGCGGGGACAGCCACGTTGAAGCTTTCTTT.

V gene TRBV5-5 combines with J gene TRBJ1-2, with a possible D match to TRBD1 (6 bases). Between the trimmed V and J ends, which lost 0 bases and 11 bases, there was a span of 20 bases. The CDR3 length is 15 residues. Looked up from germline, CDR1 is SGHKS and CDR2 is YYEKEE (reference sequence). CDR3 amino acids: CASSLGPAGAIEYTF. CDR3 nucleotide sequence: TGTGCCAGCAGCTTGGGGCCGGCAGGGGCAATAGAGTACACCTTC.

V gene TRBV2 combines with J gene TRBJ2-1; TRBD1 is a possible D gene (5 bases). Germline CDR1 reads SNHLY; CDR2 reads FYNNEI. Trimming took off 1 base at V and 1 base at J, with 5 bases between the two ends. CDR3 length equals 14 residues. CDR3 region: CASSEGTSYNEQFF. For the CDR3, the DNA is TGTGCCAGCAGTGAAGGGACATCCTACAATGAGCAGTTCTTC.

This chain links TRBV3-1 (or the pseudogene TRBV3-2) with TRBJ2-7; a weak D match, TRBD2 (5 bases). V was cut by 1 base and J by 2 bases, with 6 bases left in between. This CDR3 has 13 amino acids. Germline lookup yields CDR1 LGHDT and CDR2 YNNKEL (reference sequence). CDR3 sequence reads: CASSQGTPYEQYF. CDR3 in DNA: TGTGCCAGCAGCCAAGGGACTCCCTACGAGCAGTACTTC.

The CDR3 is CAWETGGRISPLHF. The CDR3 nucleotides are TGTGCCTGGGAGACAGGGGGTCGGATTTCACCCCTCCACTTT. This chain connects TRBV30 to TRBJ1-6; 9 bases fit TRBD1. The germline CDR1 and CDR2 sequences are GTSNPN and SVGIG (reference sequence). The CDR3 sequence is 14 residues long. With V trimmed by 5 bases and J by 9 bases, 8 bases remained unmatched.

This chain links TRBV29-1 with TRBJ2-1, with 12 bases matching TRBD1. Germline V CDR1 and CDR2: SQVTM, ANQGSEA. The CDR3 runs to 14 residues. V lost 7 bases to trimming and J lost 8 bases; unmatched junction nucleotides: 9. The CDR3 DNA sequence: TGCAGCGCATGCCTGGGACAGGGGGCGGATGAGCAGTTCTTC. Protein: CSACLGQGADEQFF.

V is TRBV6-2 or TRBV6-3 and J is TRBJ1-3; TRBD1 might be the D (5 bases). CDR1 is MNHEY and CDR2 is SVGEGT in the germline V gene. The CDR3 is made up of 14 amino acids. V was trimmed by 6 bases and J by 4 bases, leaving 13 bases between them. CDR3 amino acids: CASSPGTHGNTIYF. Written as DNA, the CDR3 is TGTGCCAGCAGCCCCGGGACTCACGGAAACACCATATATTTT.

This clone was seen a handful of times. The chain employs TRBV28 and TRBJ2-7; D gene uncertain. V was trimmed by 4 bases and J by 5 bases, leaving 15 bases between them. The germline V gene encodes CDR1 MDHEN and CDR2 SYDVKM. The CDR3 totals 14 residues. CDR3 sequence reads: CASSYSFERNEQYF. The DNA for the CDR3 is TGTGCCAGCAGTTACTCCTTCGAGAGGAACGAGCAGTACTTC.

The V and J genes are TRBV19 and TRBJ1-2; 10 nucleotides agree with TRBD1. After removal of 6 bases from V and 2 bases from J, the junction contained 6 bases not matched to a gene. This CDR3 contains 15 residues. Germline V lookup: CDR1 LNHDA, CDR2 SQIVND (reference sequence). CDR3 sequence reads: CASRTSTGGNYGYTF. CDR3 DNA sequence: TGTGCCAGTAGAACCTCGACAGGGGGCAACTATGGCTACACCTTC.

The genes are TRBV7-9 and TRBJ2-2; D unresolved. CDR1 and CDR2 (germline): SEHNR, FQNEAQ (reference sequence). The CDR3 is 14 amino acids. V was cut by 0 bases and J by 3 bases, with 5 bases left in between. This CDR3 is CASSLAGYTGELFF. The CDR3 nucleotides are TGTGCCAGCAGCTTAGCCGGTTACACCGGGGAGCTGTTTTTT.

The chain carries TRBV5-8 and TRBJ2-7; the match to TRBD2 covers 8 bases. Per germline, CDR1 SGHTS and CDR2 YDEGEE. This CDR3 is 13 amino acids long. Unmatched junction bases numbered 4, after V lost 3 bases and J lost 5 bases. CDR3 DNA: TGTGCCAGCAGCTCCCCGGGAGGGGACGAGCAGTACTTC. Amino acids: CASSSPGGDEQYF.

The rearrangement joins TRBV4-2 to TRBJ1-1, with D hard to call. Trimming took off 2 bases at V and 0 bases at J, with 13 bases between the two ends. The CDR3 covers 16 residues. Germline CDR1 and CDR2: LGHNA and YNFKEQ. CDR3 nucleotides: TGTGCCAGCAGCCAACCTGCGGGTAGTTTGAACACTGAAGCTTTCTTT. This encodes CASSQPAGSLNTEAFF.

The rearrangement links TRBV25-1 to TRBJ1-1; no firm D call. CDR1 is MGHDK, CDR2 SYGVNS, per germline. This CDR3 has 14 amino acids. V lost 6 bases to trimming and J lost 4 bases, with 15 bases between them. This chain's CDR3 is CASRKDYPPTEAFF. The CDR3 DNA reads TGTGCCAGCAGGAAGGACTACCCTCCCACTGAAGCTTTCTTT.

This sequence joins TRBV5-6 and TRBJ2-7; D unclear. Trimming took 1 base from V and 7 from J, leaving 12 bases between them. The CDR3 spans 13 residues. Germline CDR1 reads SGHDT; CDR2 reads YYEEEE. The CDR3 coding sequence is TGTGCCAGCAGCTTGCCCGCGAATCGGGAGCAGTACTTC. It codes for CASSLPANREQYF.

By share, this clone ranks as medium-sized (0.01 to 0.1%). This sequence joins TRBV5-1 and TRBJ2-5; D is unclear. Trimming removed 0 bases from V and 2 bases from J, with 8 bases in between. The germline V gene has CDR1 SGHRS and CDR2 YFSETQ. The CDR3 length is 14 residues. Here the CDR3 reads CASSLAGRQETQYF. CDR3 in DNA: TGCGCCAGCAGCTTGGCGGGTAGACAAGAGACCCAGTACTTC.

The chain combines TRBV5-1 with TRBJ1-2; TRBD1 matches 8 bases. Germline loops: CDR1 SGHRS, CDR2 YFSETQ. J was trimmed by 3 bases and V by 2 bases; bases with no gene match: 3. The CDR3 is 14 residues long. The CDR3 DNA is TGCGCCAGCAGCTTTCAGGGGGCCGACTATGGCTACACCTTC. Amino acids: CASSFQGADYGYTF.

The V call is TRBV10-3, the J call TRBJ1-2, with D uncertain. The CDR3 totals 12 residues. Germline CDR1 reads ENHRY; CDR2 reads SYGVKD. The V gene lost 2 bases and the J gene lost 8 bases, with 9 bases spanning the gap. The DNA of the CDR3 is TGTGCCATCAGTGAGAACATTCAAGGCTACACCTTC. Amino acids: CAISENIQGYTF.

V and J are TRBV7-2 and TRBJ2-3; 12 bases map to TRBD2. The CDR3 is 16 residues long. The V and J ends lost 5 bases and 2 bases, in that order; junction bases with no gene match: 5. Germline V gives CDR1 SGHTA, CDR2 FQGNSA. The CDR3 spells CASSILAGGLTDTQYF. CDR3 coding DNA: TGTGCCAGCAGCATACTAGCGGGGGGACTCACAGATACGCAGTATTTT.

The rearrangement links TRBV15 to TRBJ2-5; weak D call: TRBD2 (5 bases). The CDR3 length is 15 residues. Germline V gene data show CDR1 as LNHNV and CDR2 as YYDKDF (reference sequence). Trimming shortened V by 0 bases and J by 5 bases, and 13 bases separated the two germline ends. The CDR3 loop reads CATSRERGLPETQYF. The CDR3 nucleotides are TGTGCCACCAGCAGAGAAAGAGGGCTACCCGAGACCCAGTACTTC.

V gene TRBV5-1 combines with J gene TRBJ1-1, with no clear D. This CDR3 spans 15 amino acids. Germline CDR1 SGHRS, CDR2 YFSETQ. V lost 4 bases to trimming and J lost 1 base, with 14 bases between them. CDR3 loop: CASSRGNRGNTEAFF. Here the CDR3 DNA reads TGCGCCAGCAGCCGGGGAAACCGAGGGAACACTGAAGCTTTCTTT.

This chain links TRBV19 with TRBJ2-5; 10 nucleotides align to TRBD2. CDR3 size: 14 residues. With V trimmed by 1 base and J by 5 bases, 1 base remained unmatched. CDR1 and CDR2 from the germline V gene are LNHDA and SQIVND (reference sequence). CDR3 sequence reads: CASSIGSGRETQYF. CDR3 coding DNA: TGTGCCAGTAGTATAGGTAGCGGGAGGGAGACCCAGTACTTC. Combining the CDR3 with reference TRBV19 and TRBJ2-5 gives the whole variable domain DGGITQSPKYLFRKEGQNVTLSCEQNLNHDAMYWYRQDPGQGLRLIYYSQIVNDFQKGDIAEGYSVSREKKESFPLTVTSAQKNPTAFYLCASSIGSGRETQYFGPGTRLLVL.

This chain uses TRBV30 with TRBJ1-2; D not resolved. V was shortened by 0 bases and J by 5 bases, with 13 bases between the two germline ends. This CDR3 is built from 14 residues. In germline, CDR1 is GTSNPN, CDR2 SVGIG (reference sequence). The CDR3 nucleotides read TGTGCCTGGAGTGTAAGTCGGCAGGATTATGGCTACACCTTC. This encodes CAWSVSRQDYGYTF.

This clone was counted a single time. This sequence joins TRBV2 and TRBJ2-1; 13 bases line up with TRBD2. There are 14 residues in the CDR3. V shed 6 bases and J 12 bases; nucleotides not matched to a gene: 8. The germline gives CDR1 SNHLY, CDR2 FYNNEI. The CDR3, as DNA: TGTGCCAGCAGGACTAGCGGGGGGTTCCCGTCGCAGTTCTTC. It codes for CASRTSGGFPSQFF.

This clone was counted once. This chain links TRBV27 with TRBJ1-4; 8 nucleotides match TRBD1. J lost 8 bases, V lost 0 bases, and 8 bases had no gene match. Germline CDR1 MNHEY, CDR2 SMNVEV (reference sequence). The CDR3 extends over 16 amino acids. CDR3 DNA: TGTGCCAGCAGTTTATCCAGGGGGCCCCCACAAGAAAAACTGTTTTTT. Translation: CASSLSRGPPQEKLFF.